This is a list of T cell receptor beta chains from one sample in a study of OX40 agonist ivuxolimab in advanced cancers. Profiling relied on immunoSEQ multiplex PCR, and the TCRdb table lists in-frame clones only, not all of them. Of about 36,000 clones listed, around 85% are singletons. The sequencing used CD4+ or CD8+ T cells sorted from blood, collected in a trial of the OX40 agonist ivuxolimab. These receptor sequences come from an adult with an advanced solid tumor such as melanoma, head and neck, liver or kidney cancer. The CDR3 runs from the conserved cysteine through the conserved F or W. The order of the fields is CDR3 protein, CDR3 DNA, J gene, clone size, D gene, V gene. D genes are given only for firm matches. The size entry is marked missing in some rows and otherwise reads once, few, many or a size class.

cdr3_aa: CASSEKGGQGAKRGGYEQYF
cdr3_nt: TGTGCCAGCAGTGAAAAAGGGGGACAGGGGGCGAAGCGGGGAGGCTACGAGCAGTACTTC
j_call: TRBJ2-7
clone_size: .
d_call: TRBD1
v_call: TRBV6-1

cdr3_aa: CAWSLKHPGHATYEQYF
cdr3_nt: TGTGCCTGGAGTCTAAAACACCCGGGACATGCAACCTACGAGCAGTACTTC
j_call: TRBJ2-7
clone_size: .
d_call: .
v_call: TRBV30

cdr3_aa: CASSLIKGREQYF
cdr3_nt: TGTGCCAGCAGTTTAATAAAGGGGCGCGAGCAGTACTTC
j_call: TRBJ2-7
clone_size: .
d_call: .
v_call: TRBV28

cdr3_aa: CASSVGTGVMNTEAFF
cdr3_nt: TGTGCCAGCAGCGTAGGCACAGGGGTAATGAACACTGAAGCTTTCTTT
j_call: TRBJ1-1
clone_size: .
d_call: TRBD1
v_call: TRBV9

cdr3_aa: CASSSQGYGYTF
cdr3_nt: TGTGCCAGCAGTTCCCAGGGTTATGGCTACACCTTC
j_call: TRBJ1-2
clone_size: .
d_call: .
v_call: TRBV28

cdr3_aa: CASSYSPSYEQYF
cdr3_nt: TGTGCCAGCAGTTACTCCCCCTCCTACGAGCAGTACTTC
j_call: TRBJ2-7
clone_size: .
d_call: .
v_call: TRBV6-5

cdr3_aa: CASRSRDLDDEQYF
cdr3_nt: TGTGCCAGCAGATCCCGGGACCTCGACGACGAGCAGTACTTC
j_call: TRBJ2-7
clone_size: .
d_call: .
v_call: TRBV7-9

cdr3_aa: CASTPSDSLAKNIQYF
cdr3_nt: TGTGCCAGCACCCCATCCGACAGCCTAGCCAAAAACATTCAGTACTTC
j_call: TRBJ2-4
clone_size: few
d_call: .
v_call: TRBV28

cdr3_aa: CASSPDSTYEQYF
cdr3_nt: TGCGCCAGCAGCCCGGACAGCACCTACGAGCAGTACTTC
j_call: TRBJ2-7
clone_size: .
d_call: .
v_call: TRBV5-1

cdr3_aa: CAISLLGNEQFF
cdr3_nt: TGTGCCATCAGTCTGCTAGGCAATGAGCAGTTCTTC
j_call: TRBJ2-1
clone_size: .
d_call: .
v_call: TRBV10-3

cdr3_aa: CASSYRDRGQNEQYF
cdr3_nt: TGCGCCAGCAGCTACCGGGACAGGGGTCAGAACGAGCAGTACTTC
j_call: TRBJ2-7
clone_size: .
d_call: TRBD1
v_call: TRBV5-1

cdr3_aa: CASSLQGYEQYF
cdr3_nt: TGCGCCAGCAGTCTACAGGGCTACGAGCAGTACTTC
j_call: TRBJ2-7
clone_size: once
d_call: .
v_call: TRBV5-1

cdr3_aa: CASSLYDRVTEAFF
cdr3_nt: TGTGCCAGCAGTCTGTACGACAGGGTCACTGAAGCTTTCTTT
j_call: TRBJ1-1
clone_size: .
d_call: TRBD1
v_call: TRBV6-1

cdr3_aa: CASSPKGYQPQHF
cdr3_nt: TGTGCCAGCAGTCCCAAGGGCTATCAGCCCCAGCATTTT
j_call: TRBJ1-5
clone_size: .
d_call: .
v_call: TRBV6-5

cdr3_aa: CASSGSGNANVLTF
cdr3_nt: TGTGCCAGCAGTGGATCCGGAAATGCCAACGTCCTGACTTTC
j_call: TRBJ2-6
clone_size: .
d_call: .
v_call: TRBV6-1

cdr3_aa: CASSPRTGGRSGANVLTF
cdr3_nt: TGTGCCAGCTCACCGAGGACAGGGGGCCGATCTGGGGCCAACGTCCTGACTTTC
j_call: TRBJ2-6
clone_size: once
d_call: TRBD1
v_call: TRBV18

cdr3_aa: CASEEGAPGELFF
cdr3_nt: TGTGCCAGTGAGGAGGGGGCCCCCGGGGAGCTGTTTTTT
j_call: TRBJ2-2
clone_size: few
d_call: .
v_call: TRBV19

cdr3_aa: CASSSPPGAAFF
cdr3_nt: TGTGCCAGCAGTTCGCCCCCAGGGGCTGCTTTCTTT
j_call: TRBJ1-1
clone_size: .
d_call: .
v_call: TRBV28

cdr3_aa: CASSTQLAGGRNEQFF
cdr3_nt: TGTGCCAGCAGCACGCAACTAGCGGGGGGGAGGAATGAGCAGTTCTTC
j_call: TRBJ2-1
clone_size: .
d_call: TRBD2
v_call: TRBV7-8

cdr3_aa: CASSLFGRAGELFF
cdr3_nt: TGTGCCAGCAGCTTATTCGGGAGGGCCGGGGAGCTGTTTTTT
j_call: TRBJ2-2
clone_size: few
d_call: TRBD2
v_call: TRBV5-6

cdr3_aa: CASSFSVNTEAFF
cdr3_nt: TGTGCCAGCAGCTTTTCGGTGAACACTGAAGCTTTCTTT
j_call: TRBJ1-1
clone_size: few
d_call: .
v_call: TRBV11-3

cdr3_aa: CASSLLRWTGELFF
cdr3_nt: TGTGCCAGCAGCTTACTCCGGTGGACCGGGGAGCTGTTTTTT
j_call: TRBJ2-2
clone_size: .
d_call: .
v_call: TRBV5-5

cdr3_aa: CASSLDGQTYEQYF
cdr3_nt: TGTGCCAGCAGCTTAGACGGACAGACCTACGAGCAGTACTTC
j_call: TRBJ2-7
clone_size: .
d_call: .
v_call: TRBV11-2

cdr3_aa: CASRQGGSGNTIYF
cdr3_nt: TGTGCCAGCAGACAGGGGGGCTCTGGAAACACCATATATTTT
j_call: TRBJ1-3
clone_size: .
d_call: TRBD1
v_call: TRBV6-5

cdr3_aa: CASSRGGTAPQSGYTF
cdr3_nt: TGTGCCAGCAGCCGCGGTGGGACAGCCCCACAGAGTGGCTACACCTTC
j_call: TRBJ1-2
clone_size: .
d_call: TRBD1
v_call: TRBV7-6

cdr3_aa: CASAQPTNEQFF
cdr3_nt: TGCGCCAGCGCCCAACCAACCAATGAGCAGTTCTTC
j_call: TRBJ2-1
clone_size: .
d_call: .
v_call: TRBV10-2

cdr3_aa: CASSNDRLRTGELFF
cdr3_nt: TGTGCCAGCAGCAATGACAGGCTTCGGACCGGGGAGCTGTTTTTT
j_call: TRBJ2-2
clone_size: few
d_call: .
v_call: TRBV5-4

cdr3_aa: CASSDGGNGELFF
cdr3_nt: TGTGCCAGCAGTGACGGGGGGAACGGGGAGCTGTTTTTT
j_call: TRBJ2-2
clone_size: .
d_call: TRBD2
v_call: TRBV2

cdr3_aa: CASRRTGETGELFF
cdr3_nt: TGTGCCAGCAGGAGGACAGGGGAAACCGGGGAGCTGTTTTTT
j_call: TRBJ2-2
clone_size: .
d_call: TRBD1
v_call: TRBV28

cdr3_aa: CASSSTGGTQETQYF
cdr3_nt: TGCGCCAGCAGCTCCACTGGGGGGACCCAAGAGACCCAGTACTTC
j_call: TRBJ2-5
clone_size: .
d_call: .
v_call: TRBV5-1

cdr3_aa: CAWSWTLRSYTF
cdr3_nt: TGTGCCTGGAGTTGGACCCTTCGCAGCTACACCTTC
j_call: TRBJ1-2
clone_size: .
d_call: .
v_call: TRBV30

cdr3_aa: CASSHGLGDLSSYEQYF
cdr3_nt: TGCGCCAGCAGCCATGGCCTCGGGGATTTGAGCTCCTACGAGCAGTACTTC
j_call: TRBJ2-7
clone_size: .
d_call: .
v_call: TRBV4-1

cdr3_aa: CASSVGISSNYGYTF
cdr3_nt: TGTGCCAGCAGCGTAGGGATTTCCTCAAACTATGGCTACACCTTC
j_call: TRBJ1-2
clone_size: .
d_call: .
v_call: TRBV9

cdr3_aa: CASLEANQETQYF
cdr3_nt: TGTGCCAGCTTGGAGGCAAACCAAGAGACCCAGTACTTC
j_call: TRBJ2-5
clone_size: .
d_call: .
v_call: TRBV5-4

cdr3_aa: CASSLAGVVSYGYTF
cdr3_nt: TGTGCCAGCAGCTTAGCAGGGGTCGTCTCCTATGGCTACACCTTC
j_call: TRBJ1-2
clone_size: .
d_call: .
v_call: TRBV7-9

cdr3_aa: CASNRAGGSETQYF
cdr3_nt: TGTGCCAGCAACCGAGCGGGGGGGTCAGAGACCCAGTACTTC
j_call: TRBJ2-5
clone_size: .
d_call: TRBD2
v_call: TRBV5-5

cdr3_aa: CASSAEPSERETQYF
cdr3_nt: TGTGCCAGCAGTGCAGAGCCTTCAGAGCGGGAGACCCAGTACTTC
j_call: TRBJ2-5
clone_size: .
d_call: .
v_call: TRBV25-1

cdr3_aa: CASSPRSSYEQYF
cdr3_nt: TGTGCCAGCAGCCCTCGTTCCAGCTACGAGCAGTACTTC
j_call: TRBJ2-7
clone_size: .
d_call: .
v_call: TRBV7-9

cdr3_aa: CASRVQGSWGQPQHF
cdr3_nt: TGTGCCAGCAGGGTACAGGGGAGTTGGGGTCAGCCCCAGCATTTT
j_call: TRBJ1-5
clone_size: .
d_call: TRBD1
v_call: TRBV28

cdr3_aa: CASSGQANTGELFF
cdr3_nt: TGTGCCAGCAGTGGACAGGCAAATACCGGGGAGCTGTTTTTT
j_call: TRBJ2-2
clone_size: .
d_call: TRBD1
v_call: TRBV7-6

cdr3_aa: CASSERTANTEAFF
cdr3_nt: TGTGCCAGCAGTGAGAGGACAGCGAACACTGAAGCTTTCTTT
j_call: TRBJ1-1
clone_size: .
d_call: .
v_call: TRBV2

cdr3_aa: CASSFLAATYEQYF
cdr3_nt: TGTGCCAGCAGCTTTTTGGCGGCTACCTACGAGCAGTACTTC
j_call: TRBJ2-7
clone_size: .
d_call: .
v_call: TRBV5-6

cdr3_aa: CASSQVGTMNTEAFF
cdr3_nt: TGCGCCAGCAGCCAAGTTGGGACAATGAACACTGAAGCTTTCTTT
j_call: TRBJ1-1
clone_size: .
d_call: .
v_call: TRBV4-1

cdr3_aa: CASLAPGAGANVLTF
cdr3_nt: TGTGCCAGCCTCGCCCCCGGGGCCGGGGCCAACGTCCTGACTTTC
j_call: TRBJ2-6
clone_size: .
d_call: .
v_call: TRBV25-1

cdr3_aa: CASSARDRSLNTEAFF
cdr3_nt: TGTGCCAGCAGCGCCCGAGACAGGTCCCTGAACACTGAAGCTTTCTTT
j_call: TRBJ1-1
clone_size: .
d_call: .
v_call: TRBV9

cdr3_aa: CASPRQGMNTEAFF
cdr3_nt: TGTGCCAGCCCCCGACAGGGGATGAACACTGAAGCTTTCTTT
j_call: TRBJ1-1
clone_size: .
d_call: TRBD1
v_call: TRBV28

cdr3_aa: CASSREGIQPQHF
cdr3_nt: TGTGCCAGTAGCCGCGAGGGGATTCAGCCCCAGCATTTT
j_call: TRBJ1-5
clone_size: .
d_call: .
v_call: TRBV19

cdr3_aa: CASSGGAPQHF
cdr3_nt: TGTGCCAGCAGTGGAGGGGCGCCCCAGCATTTT
j_call: TRBJ1-5
clone_size: .
d_call: .
v_call: TRBV2

cdr3_aa: CASRSGTSGGREQYF
cdr3_nt: TGTGCCAGCAGGTCCGGGACTAGCGGGGGCAGGGAGCAGTACTTC
j_call: TRBJ2-5
clone_size: .
d_call: TRBD2
v_call: TRBV6-5

cdr3_aa: CASSLGTGGNEQYF
cdr3_nt: TGTGCCAGCAGCTTAGGGACAGGGGGCAACGAGCAGTACTTC
j_call: TRBJ2-7
clone_size: .
d_call: TRBD1
v_call: TRBV7-6